This TCR beta chain was retrieved from a study of shared clonotypes between healthy human individuals. Study results and limitations: The study found about 5% of naive CD4 clonotypes shared across a handful of donors. Naive subsets typically showed greater estimated richness than memory subsets.

Points on this clone: Its antigen is currently unknown.

Germline V gene data show CDR1 as MNHNS and CDR2 as SASEGT. The CDR3 extends over 14 amino acids. Trimming stripped 7 bases from V and 5 bases from J, with 12 bases between. How the authors handled the data: Because ImmunoSEQ provided only junction sequences with no quality scores, the filtering differed. Generated by immunoSEQ multiplex PCR, the TCRdb table keeps only in-frame clones and is missing some. V, J and clone size derive from that table, while D and trimming were established from the DNA sequence. The sample gives 950,000 to 1,100,000 clones, around 76% of which show up once; around 1.5% is in the top ten.

The J gene is TRBJ1-6, the V gene TRBV6-1; the D gene is possibly TRBD1 (6 bases). The source material was memory CD4+ T cells sorted from blood. Indicated subset: CD45RA-negative fraction. The sequence derives from a man younger than 35 in good health. The CDR3: CASTKGEHNSPLHF. The CDR3, as DNA: TGTGCCAGCACTAAGGGGGAACATAATTCACCCCTCCACTTT.